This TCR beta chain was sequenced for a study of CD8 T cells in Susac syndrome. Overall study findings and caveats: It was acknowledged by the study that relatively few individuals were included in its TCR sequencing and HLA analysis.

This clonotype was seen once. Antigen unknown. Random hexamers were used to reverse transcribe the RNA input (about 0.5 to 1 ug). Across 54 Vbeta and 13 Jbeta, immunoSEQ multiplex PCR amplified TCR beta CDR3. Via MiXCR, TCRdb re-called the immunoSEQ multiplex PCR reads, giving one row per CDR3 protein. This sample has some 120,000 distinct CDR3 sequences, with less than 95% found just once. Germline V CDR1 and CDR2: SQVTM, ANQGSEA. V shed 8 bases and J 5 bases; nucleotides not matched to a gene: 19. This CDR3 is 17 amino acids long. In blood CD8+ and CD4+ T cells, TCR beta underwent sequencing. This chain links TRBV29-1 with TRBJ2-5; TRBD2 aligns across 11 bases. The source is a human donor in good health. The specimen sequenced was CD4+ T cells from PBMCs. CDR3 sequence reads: CSSTRGLTSGRFETQYF. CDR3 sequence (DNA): TGCAGCTCTACAAGGGGGCTCACTAGCGGGAGATTCGAGACCCAGTACTTC.